This T cell receptor beta chain was found in a study of blood T cell repertoires in COVID-19. About the research overall: The United States, Italy and Spain provided the acute and convalescent COVID-19 samples. Sample material is recorded as cDNA or gDNA derived from T cells, B-cell-depleted T cells, or PBMCs.

From germline, CDR1 is GTSNPN and CDR2 SVGIG (reference sequence). The CDR3 has 15 amino acids. Unmatched junction bases numbered 4, after V lost 0 bases and J lost 2 bases. The authors' processing: Cell counts per sample came from amplifying reference gene primers. TCRdb keeps only in-frame clones here, not all; method: immunoSEQ multiplex PCR. The V and J calls and clone size are taken from that table; D and trimming were inferred from the DNA. The sample yields 200,000 to 300,000 clones, roughly 81% seen once. Material for sequencing was peripheral blood. The origin of this receptor is a man aged 50 to 59 with acute or convalescent COVID-19. V and J are TRBV30 and TRBJ2-3; TRBD2 matches 8 bases. The CDR3: CAWSVAGDPTDTQYF. The CDR3 DNA is TGTGCCTGGAGTGTAGCGGGGGACCCCACAGATACGCAGTATTTT.